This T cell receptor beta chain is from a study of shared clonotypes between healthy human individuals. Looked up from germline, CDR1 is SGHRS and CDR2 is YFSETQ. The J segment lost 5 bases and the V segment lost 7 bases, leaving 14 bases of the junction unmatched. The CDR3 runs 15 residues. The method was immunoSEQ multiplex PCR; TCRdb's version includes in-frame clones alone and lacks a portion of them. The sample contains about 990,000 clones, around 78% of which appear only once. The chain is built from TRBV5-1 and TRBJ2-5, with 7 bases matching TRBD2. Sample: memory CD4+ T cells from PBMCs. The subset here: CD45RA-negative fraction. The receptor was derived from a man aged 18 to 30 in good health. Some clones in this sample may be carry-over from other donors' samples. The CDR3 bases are TGCGCCAGCTCCCCCCTAGGCGGGAGAAGGGAGACCCAGTACTTC. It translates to CASSPLGGRRETQYF.